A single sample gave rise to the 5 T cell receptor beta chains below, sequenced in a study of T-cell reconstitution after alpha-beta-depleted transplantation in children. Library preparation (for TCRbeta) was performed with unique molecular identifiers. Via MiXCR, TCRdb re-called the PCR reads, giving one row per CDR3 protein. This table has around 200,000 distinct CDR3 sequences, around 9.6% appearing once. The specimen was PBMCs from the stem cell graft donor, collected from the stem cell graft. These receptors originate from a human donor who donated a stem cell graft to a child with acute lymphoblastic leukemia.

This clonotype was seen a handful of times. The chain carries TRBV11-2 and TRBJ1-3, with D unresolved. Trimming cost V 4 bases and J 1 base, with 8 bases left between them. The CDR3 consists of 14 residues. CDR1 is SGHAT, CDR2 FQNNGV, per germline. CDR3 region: CASSWGSSGNTIYF. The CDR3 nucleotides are TGTGCCAGCAGCTGGGGATCGTCTGGAAACACCATATATTTT.

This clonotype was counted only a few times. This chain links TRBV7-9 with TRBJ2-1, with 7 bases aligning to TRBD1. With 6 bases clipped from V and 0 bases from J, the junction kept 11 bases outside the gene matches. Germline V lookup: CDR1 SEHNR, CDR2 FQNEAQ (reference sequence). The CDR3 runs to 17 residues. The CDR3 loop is CASSLAKGASSYNEQFF. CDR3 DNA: TGTGCCAGCAGTCTCGCCAAGGGGGCGAGCTCCTACAATGAGCAGTTCTTC.

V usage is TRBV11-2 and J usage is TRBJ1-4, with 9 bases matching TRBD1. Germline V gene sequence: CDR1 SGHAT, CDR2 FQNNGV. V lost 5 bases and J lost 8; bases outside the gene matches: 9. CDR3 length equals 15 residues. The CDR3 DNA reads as TGTGCCAGCAGCCCGGACAGGGGCAGGGGGGAAAAACTGTTTTTT. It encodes CASSPDRGRGEKLFF.

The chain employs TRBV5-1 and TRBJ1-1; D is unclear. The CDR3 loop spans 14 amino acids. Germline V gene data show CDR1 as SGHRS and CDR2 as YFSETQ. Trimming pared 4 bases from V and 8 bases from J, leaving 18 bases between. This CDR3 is CASSLLGLAKEAFF. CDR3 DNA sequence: TGCGCCAGCAGCCTTCTAGGGCTCGCGAAAGAAGCTTTCTTT.

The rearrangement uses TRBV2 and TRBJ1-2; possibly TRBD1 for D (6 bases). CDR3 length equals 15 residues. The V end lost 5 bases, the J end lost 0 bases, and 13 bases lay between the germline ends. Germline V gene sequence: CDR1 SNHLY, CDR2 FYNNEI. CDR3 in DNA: TGTGCCAGCAGTAACAGGGACCGTTCTAACTATGGCTACACCTTC. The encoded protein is CASSNRDRSNYGYTF.